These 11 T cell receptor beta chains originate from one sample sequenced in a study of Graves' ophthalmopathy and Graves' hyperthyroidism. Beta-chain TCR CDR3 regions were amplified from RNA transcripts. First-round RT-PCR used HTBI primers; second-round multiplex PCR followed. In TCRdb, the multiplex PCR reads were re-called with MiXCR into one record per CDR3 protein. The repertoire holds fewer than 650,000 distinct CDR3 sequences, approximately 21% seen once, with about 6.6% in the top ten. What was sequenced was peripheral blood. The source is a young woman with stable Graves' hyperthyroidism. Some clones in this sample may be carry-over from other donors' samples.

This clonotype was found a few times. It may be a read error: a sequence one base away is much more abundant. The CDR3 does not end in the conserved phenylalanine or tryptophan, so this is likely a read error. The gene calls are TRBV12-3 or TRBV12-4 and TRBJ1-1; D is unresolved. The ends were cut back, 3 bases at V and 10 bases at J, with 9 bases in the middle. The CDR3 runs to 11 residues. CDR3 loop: CASSLVSGAFL. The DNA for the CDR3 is TGTGCCAGCAGTTTGGTGAGTGGAGCTTTCCTT.

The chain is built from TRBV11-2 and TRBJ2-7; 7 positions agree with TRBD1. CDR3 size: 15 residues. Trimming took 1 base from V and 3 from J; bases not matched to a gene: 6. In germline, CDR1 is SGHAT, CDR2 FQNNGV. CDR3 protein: CASSLVGRGNYEQYF. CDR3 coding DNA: TGTGCCAGCAGCTTAGTGGGCAGGGGGAACTACGAGCAGTACTTC.

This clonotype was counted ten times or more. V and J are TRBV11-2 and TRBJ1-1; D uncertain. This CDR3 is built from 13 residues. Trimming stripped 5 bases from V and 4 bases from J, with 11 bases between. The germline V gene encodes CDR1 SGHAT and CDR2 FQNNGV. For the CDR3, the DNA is TGTGCCAGCAGCCTCCCACCGGGCACTGAAGCTTTCTTT. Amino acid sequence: CASSLPPGTEAFF.

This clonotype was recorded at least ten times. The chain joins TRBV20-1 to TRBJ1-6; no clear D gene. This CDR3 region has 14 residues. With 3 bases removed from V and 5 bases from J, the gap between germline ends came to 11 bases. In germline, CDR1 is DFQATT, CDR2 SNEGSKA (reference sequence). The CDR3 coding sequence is TGCAGTGCTAGCGGCGGGAGTGATAATTCACCCCTCCACTTT. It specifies CSASGGSDNSPLHF.

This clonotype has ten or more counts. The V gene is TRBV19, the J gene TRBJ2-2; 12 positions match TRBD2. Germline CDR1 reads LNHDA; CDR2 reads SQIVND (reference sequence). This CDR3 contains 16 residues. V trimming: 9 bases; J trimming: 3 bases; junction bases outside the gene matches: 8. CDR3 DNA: TGTGCCAGCATCCTAGCGGGGGGGCCCTACACCGGGGAGCTGTTTTTT. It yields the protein CASILAGGPYTGELFF.

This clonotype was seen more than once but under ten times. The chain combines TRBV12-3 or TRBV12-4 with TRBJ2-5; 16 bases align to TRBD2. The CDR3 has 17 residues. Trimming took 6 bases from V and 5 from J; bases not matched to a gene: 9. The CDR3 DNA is TGTGCCAGCAGGCGCGGGACTAGCGGGGGGGAGGGGGAGACCCAGTACTTC. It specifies CASRRGTSGGEGETQYF.

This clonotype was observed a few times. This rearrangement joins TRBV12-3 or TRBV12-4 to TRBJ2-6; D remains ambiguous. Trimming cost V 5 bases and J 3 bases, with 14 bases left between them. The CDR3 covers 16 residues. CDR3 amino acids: CASSLRPGSGANVLTF. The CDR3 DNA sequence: TGTGCCAGCAGTCTCCGCCCTGGTAGTGGGGCCAACGTCCTGACTTTC.

CDR3: CASSQEVGDRGPSPYGYTF. CDR3 sequence (DNA): TGTGCCAGCAGCCAAGAAGTGGGGGACAGGGGGCCCAGCCCTTATGGCTACACCTTC. The rearrangement joins TRBV3-1 to TRBJ1-2, with TRBD1 identical over 12 bases. V trimming: 0 bases; J trimming: 5 bases; junction bases outside the gene matches: 13. The CDR3 sequence is 19 residues long. CDR1 LGHDT and CDR2 YNNKEL come from the germline V gene (reference sequence).

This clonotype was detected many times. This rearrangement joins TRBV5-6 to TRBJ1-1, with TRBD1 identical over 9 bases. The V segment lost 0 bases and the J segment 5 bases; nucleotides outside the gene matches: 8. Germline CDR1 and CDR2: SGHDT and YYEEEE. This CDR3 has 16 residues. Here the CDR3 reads CASSLVDGTGTTEAFF. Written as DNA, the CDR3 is TGTGCCAGCAGCTTGGTGGATGGGACAGGGACGACTGAAGCTTTCTTT.

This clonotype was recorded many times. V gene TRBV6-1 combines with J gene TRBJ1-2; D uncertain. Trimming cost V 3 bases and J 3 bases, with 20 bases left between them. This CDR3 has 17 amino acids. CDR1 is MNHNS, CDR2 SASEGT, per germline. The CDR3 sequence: CASSEEGYPQRYYGYTF. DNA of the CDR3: TGTGCCAGCAGTGAGGAGGGTTATCCCCAGAGATACTATGGCTACACCTTC.

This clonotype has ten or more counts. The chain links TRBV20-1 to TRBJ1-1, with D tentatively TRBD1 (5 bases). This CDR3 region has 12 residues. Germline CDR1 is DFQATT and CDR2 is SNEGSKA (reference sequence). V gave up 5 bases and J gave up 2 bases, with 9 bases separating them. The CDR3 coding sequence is TGCAGTGCTGATGACAGAAACACTGAAGCTTTCTTT. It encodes CSADDRNTEAFF.